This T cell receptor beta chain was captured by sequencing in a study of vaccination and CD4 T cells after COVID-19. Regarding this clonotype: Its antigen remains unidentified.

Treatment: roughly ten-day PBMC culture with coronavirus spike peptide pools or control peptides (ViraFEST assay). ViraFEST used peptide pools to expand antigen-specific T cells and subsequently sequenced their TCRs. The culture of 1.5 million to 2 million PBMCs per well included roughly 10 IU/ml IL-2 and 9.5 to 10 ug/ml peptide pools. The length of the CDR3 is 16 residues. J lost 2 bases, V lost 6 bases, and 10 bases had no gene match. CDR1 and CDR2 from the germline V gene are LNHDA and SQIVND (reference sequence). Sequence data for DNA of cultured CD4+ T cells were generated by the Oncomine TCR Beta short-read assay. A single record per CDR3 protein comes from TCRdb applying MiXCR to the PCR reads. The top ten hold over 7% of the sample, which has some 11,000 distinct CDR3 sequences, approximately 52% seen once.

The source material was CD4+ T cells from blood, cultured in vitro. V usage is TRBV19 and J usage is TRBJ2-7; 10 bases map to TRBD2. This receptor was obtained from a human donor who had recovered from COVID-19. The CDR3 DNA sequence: TGTGCCAGTAGCCAGAAAATAGCGGGAGGCGCCTACGAGCAGTACTTC. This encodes CASSQKIAGGAYEQYF.